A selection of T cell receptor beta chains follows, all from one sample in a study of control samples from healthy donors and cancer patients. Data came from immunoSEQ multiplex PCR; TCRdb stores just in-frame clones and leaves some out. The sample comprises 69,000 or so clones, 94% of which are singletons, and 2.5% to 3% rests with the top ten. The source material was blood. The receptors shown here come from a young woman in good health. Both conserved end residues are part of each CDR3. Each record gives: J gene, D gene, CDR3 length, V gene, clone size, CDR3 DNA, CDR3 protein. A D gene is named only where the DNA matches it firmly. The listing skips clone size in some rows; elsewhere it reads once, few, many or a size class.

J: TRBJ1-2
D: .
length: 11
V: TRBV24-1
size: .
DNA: TGTGCCACCAGTGATTTTGGACGCTACACCTTC
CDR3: CATSDFGRYTF

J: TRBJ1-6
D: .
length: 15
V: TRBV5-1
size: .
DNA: TGCGCCAGCTGTCAGAACAGGGACTATAATTCACCCCTCCACTTT
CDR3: CASCQNRDYNSPLHF

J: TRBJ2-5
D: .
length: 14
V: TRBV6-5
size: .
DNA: TGTGCCAGCCGGACTTCTTCGGGCGCGGAGACCCAGTACTTC
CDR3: CASRTSSGAETQYF

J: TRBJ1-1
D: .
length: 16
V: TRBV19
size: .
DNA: TGTGCCAGTAGTCCCTCGGGTACAGGCGTCAACACTGAAGCTTTCTTT
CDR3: CASSPSGTGVNTEAFF

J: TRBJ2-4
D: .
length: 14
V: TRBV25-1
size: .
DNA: TGTGCCAGCAGTGGAGATCTAGCCAAAAACATTCAGTACTTC
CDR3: CASSGDLAKNIQYF

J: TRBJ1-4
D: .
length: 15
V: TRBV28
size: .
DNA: TGTGCCAGCGGAGCTTTTGGTGCAACTAATGAAAAACTGTTTTTT
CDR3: CASGAFGATNEKLFF

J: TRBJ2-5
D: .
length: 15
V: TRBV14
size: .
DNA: TGTGCCAGCAGCCCCCGGGACGCCGGACAAGAGACCCAGTACTTC
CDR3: CASSPRDAGQETQYF

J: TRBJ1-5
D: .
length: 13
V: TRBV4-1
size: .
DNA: TGCGCCAGCAGCCCAGGGAACAATCAGCCCCAGCATTTT
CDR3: CASSPGNNQPQHF

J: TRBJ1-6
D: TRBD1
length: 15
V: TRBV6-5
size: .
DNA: TGTGCCAGCAGTCCGGACAGGGGGATGAATTCACCCCTCCACTTT
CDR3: CASSPDRGMNSPLHF

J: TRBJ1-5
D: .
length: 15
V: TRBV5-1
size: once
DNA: TGCGCCAGCAGCTTGGAAGGACAGACGAATCAGCCCCAGCATTTT
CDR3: CASSLEGQTNQPQHF

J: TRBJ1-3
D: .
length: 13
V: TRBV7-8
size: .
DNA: TGTGCCAGCAGCTCGGGACGAGGCAACACCATATATTTT
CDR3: CASSSGRGNTIYF

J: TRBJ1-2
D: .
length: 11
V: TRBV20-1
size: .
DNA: TGCAGTGCTAGAAGCGGCTATGGCTACACCTTC
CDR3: CSARSGYGYTF

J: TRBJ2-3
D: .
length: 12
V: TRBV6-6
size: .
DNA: TGTGCCAGCAGTTACCTAGGAAGTACGCAGTATTTT
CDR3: CASSYLGSTQYF

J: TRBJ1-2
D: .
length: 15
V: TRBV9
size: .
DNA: TGTGCCAGCAGCGTAGGGATGATACCTAACTATGGCTACACCTTC
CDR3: CASSVGMIPNYGYTF

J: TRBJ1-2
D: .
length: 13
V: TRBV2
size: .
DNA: TGTGCCAGCAAGGAGTTCGGAACCTATGGCTACACCTTC
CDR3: CASKEFGTYGYTF